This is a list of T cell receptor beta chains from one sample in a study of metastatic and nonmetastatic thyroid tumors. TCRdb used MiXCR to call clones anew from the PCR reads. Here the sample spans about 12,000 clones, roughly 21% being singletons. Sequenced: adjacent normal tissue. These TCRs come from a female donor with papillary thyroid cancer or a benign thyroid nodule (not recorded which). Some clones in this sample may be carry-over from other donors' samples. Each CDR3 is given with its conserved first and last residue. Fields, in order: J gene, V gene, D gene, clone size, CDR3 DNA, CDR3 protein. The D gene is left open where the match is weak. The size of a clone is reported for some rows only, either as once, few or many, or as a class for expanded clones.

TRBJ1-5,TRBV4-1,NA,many,TGCGCCAGCAACCCTGCGGCAAAGGGACAGCCCCAGCATTTT,CASNPAAKGQPQHF
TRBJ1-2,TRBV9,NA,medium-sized,TGTGCCAGCAGCGTAGGTGTCATCGATAACTATGGCTACACCTTC,CASSVGVIDNYGYTF
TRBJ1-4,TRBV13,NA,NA,TGTGCCAGCAGCAGCACTCAGGGGCTTCATAATGAAAAACTGTTTTTT,CASSSTQGLHNEKLFF
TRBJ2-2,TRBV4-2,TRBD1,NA,TGTGCCAGCAGCGGCCCCCCGGGACAGGGGTTAGTCGGGGAGCTGTTTTTT,CASSGPPGQGLVGELFF
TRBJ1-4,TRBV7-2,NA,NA,TGTGCCAGAATCTTAGCGCGGGCAGGGCGTGAAAAACTGTTTTTT,CARILARAGREKLFF
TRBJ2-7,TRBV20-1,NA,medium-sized,TGCAGTGCTAGGTCCAGAGTTGGGATCTACGAGCAGTACTTC,CSARSRVGIYEQYF
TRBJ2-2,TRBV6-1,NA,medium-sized,TGTGCCAGCAGTTCGGTATCGGGAACTACCGGGGAGCTGTTTTTT,CASSSVSGTTGELFF
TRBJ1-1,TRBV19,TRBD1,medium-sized,TGTGCCGTAAGGGACAGCAACACTGAAGCTTTCTTT,CAVRDSNTEAFF
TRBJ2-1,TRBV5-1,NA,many,TGCGCCAGCAGCTTGTCTAGCGATGAGCAGTTCTTC,CASSLSSDEQFF
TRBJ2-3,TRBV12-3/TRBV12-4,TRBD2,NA,TGTGCCAGCAGTTTAGGGTGGGCTAGCGGGTTTACAGATACGCAGTATTTT,CASSLGWASGFTDTQYF
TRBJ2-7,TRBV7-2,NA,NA,TGTGCCAGCAGCTCCACAAGGCCCGCCTACGAGCAGTACTTC,CASSSTRPAYEQYF
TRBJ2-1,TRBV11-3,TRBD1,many,TGTGCCAGCAGCCGCTCAGGGACAGGGGTGAATGAGCAGTTCTTC,CASSRSGTGVNEQFF
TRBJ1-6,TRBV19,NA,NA,TGTGCCAGTAACTCCGGGGGACACAGGCGGCCACCCCTCCACTTT,CASNSGGHRRPPLHF